Reported below is one T cell receptor beta chain. This CDR3 is 17 amino acids long. The V gene end was trimmed by 4 bases and the J gene end by 6 bases; junction bases not matched to a gene: 18. Germline loops: CDR1 SGHDT, CDR2 YYEEEE. These data originate in a study of cytomegalovirus exposure and HLA in healthy donors. The primer mix had 60 Vbeta and 13 Jbeta primers. The data were produced by immunoSEQ multiplex PCR, yet TCRdb's version contains in-frame clones alone and is incomplete. The sample includes about 120,000 clones, about two thirds of them seen just once. J is TRBJ1-2 and V is TRBV5-6, with 7 bases identical to TRBD1. The specimen sequenced was PBMCs. The sequence derives from a man aged 25-45 years in good health and CMV-seronegative. CDR3 amino acids: CASSTSQDRLGPNGYTF. The CDR3 bases are TGTGCCAGCAGCACCTCCCAGGACAGGCTGGGACCGAATGGCTACACCTTC.